The T cell receptor beta chain under discussion was sequenced for a study of T cells in Graves' hyperthyroidism and ophthalmopathy. For the study at large: Blood from the periphery was taken at initial diagnosis, before any treatment. Study-wide points: Blood shared most expanded thyroid clonotypes above 0.001. Stable hyperthyroidism and ophthalmopathy were separated using 13 V-J signatures.

Not enrolled were patients with uncontrolled infection, other autoimmune disease, pregnancy or lactation. There are 14 residues in the CDR3. From germline, CDR1 is MNHEY and CDR2 SVGEGT. V lost 2 bases, J lost 2 bases, and 9 bases lay in between. This clonotype was seen more than once but under ten times. Its specificity is not known. There were TCR beta CDR3 regions amplified from RNA transcripts. Carried out on the TCR CDR3, a first-round RT-PCR used the HTBI primer set. TCRdb reprocessed the multiplex PCR reads via MiXCR and lists one record per CDR3 protein. Among hundreds of thousands of distinct CDR3 sequences listed, about 24% were seen once.

The TCR originated in a woman in her twenties or thirties with Graves' ophthalmopathy. Sequencing was done on a sample of blood. This chain connects TRBV6-2 or TRBV6-3 to TRBJ1-1; no firm D call. CDR3 protein: CASSYGLGNTEAFF. CDR3 coding DNA: TGTGCCAGCAGTTACGGCCTGGGTAACACTGAAGCTTTCTTT.